This TCR beta chain derives from a study of regulatory T cells in long-lasting Graves disease. Study summary: Treatment with antithyroid drugs for over 5 years, together with positive TSH receptor antibodies, meant persistent Graves' disease. Notes on the study in general: Preferential use of TRBV28, TRBJ1-2 and TRBJ2-5 was seen in persistent disease. Possibly, accuracy suffered from the small sample size.

Specified time point: persistent/refractory GD, antithyroid drugs over 5 years with positive TRAb. RNA from PBMCs was the source of the TCR library. Points on this clonotype: Its antigen is undetermined.

CDR1 and CDR2 (germline): GTSNPN, SVGIG (reference sequence). Trimming shortened V by 5 bases and J by 7 bases, and 15 bases separated the two germline ends. This CDR3 has 12 amino acids. HTBI primers from iRepertoire and Arm-PCR of CDR3 regions yielded the TCR beta libraries. TCRdb fed the multiplex PCR reads into MiXCR, producing one record per CDR3 protein. This sample yields some 420,000 distinct CDR3 sequences, of which 22% are seen a single time; around 14% belongs to the top ten. The rearrangement uses TRBV30 and TRBJ2-7, with a weak D call TRBD2 (6 bases). This sequence was found in a female donor with Graves disease. The sample here was peripheral blood mononuclear cells (PBMCs), taken when the disease was refractory, from a patient treated with antithyroid drugs. CDR3 in amino acids: CAWGLTRGEQYF. The DNA for the CDR3 is TGTGCCTGGGGCCTGACCCGGGGGGAGCAGTACTTC.